These 17 T cell receptor beta chains share one sample of origin, sequenced in a study of identical twins (dated by TCRdb to the mid-2010s). The protocol used for the library was 5' RACE. The sequencer listed for this sample is Illumina HiSeq 2000. The raw public reads went through TCRdb reprocessing: fastp at Q25, MiXCR clone calling, in-frame beta chains kept. Each CDR3 protein gets just one entry, which takes the most common genes and DNA from the rows behind it. This sample lists hundreds of thousands of distinct CDR3 sequences; around 5.7% were detected once. The ten largest account for 1.5% to 2% of the sample. The sample was naive T cells sorted from blood. In light of the paper, this sample's cell subset or site label describes: cells isolated with a human naive T-cell isolation kit. The receptors here all came from a man aged 18 to 30 in good health.

A few counts support this clonotype. The rearrangement uses TRBV20-1 and TRBJ2-7; 11 bases agree with TRBD1. CDR1 DFQATT and CDR2 SNEGSKA come from the germline V gene (reference sequence). V dropped 0 bases and J dropped 1; count of bases not matched to a gene: 5. This CDR3 has 16 amino acids. The CDR3 sequence is CSARDLGTGGSYEQYF. The CDR3 nucleotides read TGCAGTGCTAGAGACCTGGGGACAGGGGGTTCCTACGAGCAGTACTTC.

With respect to this clonotype: Just one base apart from a much larger clone, this may be a read error. The chain carries TRBV5-1 and TRBJ2-1; D is unresolved. This CDR3 has 16 amino acids. V dropped 0 bases and J dropped 2 bases, with 12 bases sitting between them. CDR1 is SGHRS, CDR2 YFSETQ, per germline. Written as DNA, the CDR3 is TGCGCCAGCAGCTTGGACGCGACTTCCCCCTACAATGAGCAGTTCTTC. Translated, it gives CASSLDATSPYNEQFF.

There are a few counts of this clonotype. V usage is TRBV20-1 and J usage is TRBJ2-5, with 9 bases fitting TRBD2. After removal of 3 bases from V and 5 bases from J, the junction contained 4 bases not matched to a gene. This CDR3 region has 13 residues. Germline CDR1 is DFQATT and CDR2 is SNEGSKA (reference sequence). CDR3 protein: CSASDGLAETQYF. DNA for the CDR3: TGCAGTGCTAGTGATGGACTAGCGGAGACCCAGTACTTC.

This clonotype was found many times. The J gene is TRBJ2-7, the V gene TRBV20-1; TRBD2 is a possible D gene (6 bases). V shed 0 bases and J shed 2 bases, with 17 bases lying between them. The CDR3 is 16 amino acids. Germline V gives CDR1 DFQATT, CDR2 SNEGSKA (reference sequence). The CDR3 spells CSARDLRRGRTYEQYF. The CDR3 DNA reads TGCAGTGCTAGAGACTTACGGAGGGGTCGAACCTACGAGCAGTACTTC.

Many counts were recorded for this clonotype. The rearrangement joins TRBV6-4 to TRBJ2-1; D remains ambiguous. CDR1 and CDR2 (germline): MRHNA, SNTAGT. The CDR3 covers 14 residues. Between the trimmed V and J ends, which lost 7 bases and 0 bases, there was a span of 10 bases. CDR3 sequence reads: CASILGSSYNEQFF. In DNA, the CDR3 is TGTGCCAGCATCCTCGGCAGCTCCTACAATGAGCAGTTCTTC.

The rearrangement joins TRBV9 to TRBJ2-5; D possibly matches TRBD1 or TRBD2 (6 bases each). Germline-derived CDR1 and CDR2 are SGDLS and YYNGEE. V lost 2 bases, J lost 4 bases, and 18 bases lay in between. The CDR3 has 16 amino acids. CDR3 region: CASSVGGRPGAETQYF. The CDR3 DNA reads TGTGCCAGCAGCGTGGGGGGCAGACCGGGGGCAGAGACCCAGTACTTC.

The table lists this clonotype with many counts. The chain couples TRBV6-1 to TRBJ2-2, with D tentatively TRBD2 (6 bases). Germline V gives CDR1 MNHNS, CDR2 SASEGT. V lost 6 bases and J 1 base, leaving 9 bases between the germline ends. The CDR3 length is 14 residues. CDR3 coding DNA: TGTGCCAGCAGAAGGGGAGGGAACACCGGGGAGCTGTTTTTT. Translated: CASRRGGNTGELFF.

This clonotype appeared many times. The rearrangement joins TRBV5-5 to TRBJ2-1; D remains unclear. Germline CDR1 and CDR2: SGHKS and YYEKEE (reference sequence). The V gene lost 5 bases and the J gene lost 6 bases, with 15 bases spanning the gap. The CDR3 length is 14 residues. The CDR3 reads CASSPPSVSNEQFF. Here the CDR3 DNA reads TGTGCCAGCAGTCCCCCAAGCGTATCCAATGAGCAGTTCTTC.

This clonotype was seen at least ten times. The rearrangement uses TRBV27 and TRBJ2-7; 10 positions match TRBD2. The CDR3 contains 13 residues. V shed 6 bases, J shed 3 bases, and the junction held 2 bases outside the gene matches. In germline, CDR1 is MNHEY, CDR2 SMNVEV (reference sequence). The CDR3 protein is CASRGTSDYEQYF. CDR3 nucleotides: TGTGCCAGCAGGGGGACTAGCGACTACGAGCAGTACTTC.

This clonotype was seen ten or more times. The V and J genes are TRBV20-1 and TRBJ2-1; 8 bases line up with TRBD2. Germline values: CDR1 DFQATT, CDR2 SNEGSKA (reference sequence). This CDR3 is 14 amino acids long. Trimming took 5 bases from V and 12 from J; bases not matched to a gene: 15. CDR3 coding DNA: TGCAGTGCTGACAGGAAGACTAGCGCGGTTACGCAGTTCTTC. Its protein product is CSADRKTSAVTQFF.

There are a few counts of this clonotype. This chain joins TRBV12-3 or TRBV12-4 and TRBJ2-2; TRBD2 agrees at 7 bases. The CDR3 runs 15 residues. V shed 7 bases, J shed 3 bases, and the junction held 8 bases outside the gene matches. Here the CDR3 DNA reads TGTGCCAGCAAGCGGGACCCCCGAGACACCGGGGAGCTGTTTTTT. It yields the protein CASKRDPRDTGELFF.

The genes are TRBV18 and TRBJ2-3; TRBD1 matches 10 bases. V trimming: 2 bases; J trimming: 6 bases; junction bases outside the gene matches: 2. The germline gives CDR1 KGHSH, CDR2 LQKENI. The CDR3 is made up of 14 amino acids. The CDR3 coding sequence is TGTGCCAGCTCACCAGGGACAGGGGTGGATACGCAGTATTTT. The encoded protein is CASSPGTGVDTQYF.

This clonotype has a count of ten or more. The chain recombines TRBV29-1 with TRBJ2-7; D possibly corresponds to TRBD2 (5 bases). The ends were cut back, 6 bases at V and 2 bases at J, with 14 bases in the middle. Germline V gene lookup returns CDR1 SQVTM and CDR2 ANQGSEA. This CDR3 contains 13 residues. The CDR3 nucleotides read TGCAGCGTAGAGACTACAAATCCCTACGAGCAGTACTTC. Translation: CSVETTNPYEQYF.

This clonotype was recorded at least ten times. The rearrangement uses TRBV20-1 and TRBJ2-7; 12 bases are shared with TRBD2. This CDR3 has 14 residues. CDR1 and CDR2 from the germline V gene are DFQATT and SNEGSKA (reference sequence). The V gene end was trimmed by 3 bases and the J gene end by 7 bases; junction bases not matched to a gene: 7. CDR3 region: CSASPTSGSYEQYF. CDR3 coding DNA: TGCAGTGCTAGCCCGACTAGCGGGAGTTATGAGCAGTACTTC.

This clonotype was seen repeatedly, ten times or more. The rearrangement joins TRBV20-1 to TRBJ2-5, with D tentatively TRBD1 or TRBD2 (6 bases each). The CDR3 sequence is 13 residues long. From germline, CDR1 is DFQATT and CDR2 SNEGSKA (reference sequence). V was trimmed by 8 bases and J by 5 bases, leaving 18 bases between them. CDR3 sequence reads: CSPNLRGAETQYF. CDR3 DNA sequence: TGCAGTCCTAACCTGAGGGGGGCGGAGACCCAGTACTTC.

The V gene is TRBV20-1, the J gene TRBJ2-1; D gene ambiguous. There are 13 residues in the CDR3. The germline V gene has CDR1 DFQATT and CDR2 SNEGSKA (reference sequence). V lost 5 bases and J lost 2, with 10 bases in between. In DNA form, the CDR3 reads TGCAGTGCTTACTACGGCACCTACAATGAGCAGTTCTTC. Protein sequence: CSAYYGTYNEQFF.

CDR3 DNA sequence: TGTGCCACCAGTGATTTACTAGCGGGCTTCACAGATACGCAGTATTTT. The encoded protein is CATSDLLAGFTDTQYF. The chain employs TRBV24-1 and TRBJ2-3, with 9 bases lining up with TRBD2. The germline CDR1 and CDR2 sequences are KGHDR and SFDVKD. V shed 1 base, J shed 2 bases, and the junction held 3 bases outside the gene matches. This CDR3 has 16 amino acids.